Below are 23 T cell receptor beta chains sequenced from a single sample in a study of shared clonotypes between healthy human individuals. Only CD45RO-negative cells positively selected for CCR7 counted as naive CD8 cells, so terminally differentiated effector memory CD45RA+ cells were excluded. This table comes from immunoSEQ multiplex PCR, and its TCRdb copy is limited to in-frame clones, with some not included. In the table there are over 800,000 clones, 80% to 95% of which are singletons. The sequenced sample was naive CD8+ T cells sorted from blood. The receptors were sampled from a man aged 30 to 45 in good health.

This chain uses TRBV2 with TRBJ2-7; D ambiguous. Germline lookup yields CDR1 SNHLY and CDR2 FYNNEI. Trimming pared 7 bases from V and 0 bases from J, leaving 16 bases between. The CDR3 runs to 15 residues. The CDR3 reads CASTQISSISYEQYF. CDR3 nucleotides: TGTGCCAGCACCCAAATTTCCTCTATCTCCTACGAGCAGTACTTC.

The sample holds one count of this clone. The same CDR3 arises from other DNA sequences in this sample as well. This chain connects TRBV19 to TRBJ2-3; tentative D call: TRBD1 (5 bases). The germline V gene encodes CDR1 LNHDA and CDR2 SQIVND (reference sequence). The CDR3 consists of 14 residues. Trimming stripped 0 bases from V and 4 bases from J, with 8 bases between. The DNA of the CDR3 is TGTGCCAGTAGTATAGATCCAGGGTCAGATACGCAGTATTTT. Encoded protein: CASSIDPGSDTQYF.

The genes are TRBV7-8 and TRBJ2-2, with no clear D. Germline CDR1 and CDR2: SGHVS and FQNEAQ. The CDR3 loop spans 13 amino acids. V lost 5 bases and J lost 5, with 9 bases in between. The DNA for the CDR3 is TGTGCCAGCAGCCTGCCTCGAACCGGGGAGCTGTTTTTT. Translating gives CASSLPRTGELFF.

V usage is TRBV27 and J usage is TRBJ2-7; D might be TRBD2 (5 bases). V was pared by 5 bases and J by 6 bases, with 20 bases between. Looked up from germline, CDR1 is MNHEY and CDR2 is SMNVEV (reference sequence). The CDR3 is 15 amino acids. The CDR3 sequence: CASSPRFEGASEQYF. CDR3 nucleotides: TGTGCCAGCAGTCCCCGTTTCGAGGGAGCTTCCGAGCAGTACTTC.

This clone has only one observation. This chain joins TRBV9 and TRBJ1-2; 7 nucleotides agree with TRBD1. The CDR3 length is 15 residues. With 3 bases clipped from V and 2 bases from J, the junction kept 7 bases outside the gene matches. The germline V gene encodes CDR1 SGDLS and CDR2 YYNGEE. The CDR3 protein is CASSATTGQNYGYTF. For the CDR3, the DNA is TGTGCCAGCAGCGCAACGACAGGGCAGAACTATGGCTACACCTTC.

This clone appeared a single time. The chain couples TRBV11-2 to TRBJ2-7; D gene ambiguous. This CDR3 has 13 residues. Germline CDR1 SGHAT, CDR2 FQNNGV. V was cut by 2 bases and J by 3 bases, with 8 bases left in between. The CDR3 loop reads CASSLSVIYEQYF. CDR3 nucleotide sequence: TGTGCCAGCAGCTTATCAGTCATCTACGAGCAGTACTTC.

The chain carries TRBV9 and TRBJ2-7; the D is unclear. The CDR3 extends over 15 amino acids. V was pared by 3 bases and J by 0 bases, with 13 bases between. Germline-derived CDR1 and CDR2 are SGDLS and YYNGEE. The CDR3 DNA follows: TGTGCCAGCAGCGCCCCTACTCAAATCTCCTACGAGCAGTACTTC. Its protein is CASSAPTQISYEQYF.

The genes are TRBV27 and TRBJ1-3, with 7 bases that match TRBD1. The germline V gene encodes CDR1 MNHEY and CDR2 SMNVEV (reference sequence). CDR3 size: 16 residues. V trimming: 0 bases; J trimming: 0 bases; junction bases outside the gene matches: 2. CDR3 in amino acids: CASSLSRDSSGNTIYF. The DNA of the CDR3 is TGTGCCAGCAGTTTATCGAGGGACAGCTCTGGAAACACCATATATTTT.

The chain links TRBV27 to TRBJ2-7; D unclear. CDR3 length equals 14 residues. Trimming pared 2 bases from V and 2 bases from J, leaving 10 bases between. Germline V gene sequence: CDR1 MNHEY, CDR2 SMNVEV (reference sequence). The CDR3 loop reads CASSLLGRTYEQYF. The CDR3 bases are TGTGCCAGCAGTTTACTAGGCAGAACCTACGAGCAGTACTTC.

V gene TRBV7-9 combines with J gene TRBJ2-1; D possibly uses TRBD1 or TRBD2 (5 bases each). V was trimmed by 5 bases and J by 6 bases, leaving 23 bases between them. This CDR3 has 17 amino acids. Germline-derived CDR1 and CDR2 are SEHNR and FQNEAQ (reference sequence). In nucleotides, the CDR3 is TGTGCCAGCAGCCCGATGGAGCGGACAACGTATATCAATGAGCAGTTCTTC. Translating it yields CASSPMERTTYINEQFF.

CDR3 nucleotides: TGTGCCACCAGCACGGGTTATCAGCCCCAGCATTTT. This translates into CATSTGYQPQHF. This rearrangement joins TRBV15 to TRBJ1-5; D gene unclear. CDR3 length: 12 residues. V lost 4 bases to trimming and J lost 5 bases, with 6 bases between them. CDR1 and CDR2 (germline): LNHNV, YYDKDF (reference sequence).

The J gene is TRBJ2-3, the V gene TRBV29-1; D call uncertain. The germline CDR1 and CDR2 sequences are SQVTM and ANQGSEA. CDR3 length: 13 residues. V dropped 7 bases and J dropped 0 bases, with 11 bases sitting between them. The CDR3 nucleotides read TGCAGCGCCATTGTACCGAGCACAGATACGCAGTATTTT. Amino acid sequence: CSAIVPSTDTQYF.

The sample holds one count of this clone. J is TRBJ2-7 and V is TRBV7-6, with 10 bases matching TRBD1. V was pared by 4 bases and J by 5 bases, with 11 bases of the junction left unmatched. Germline V gene lookup returns CDR1 SGHVS and CDR2 FNYEAQ. The CDR3 sequence is 16 residues long. The CDR3 nucleotides read TGTGCCAGCAGCTCCCAAAGGGGGACAGGGGTTCACGAGCAGTACTTC. Protein: CASSSQRGTGVHEQYF.

The rearrangement links TRBV6-5 to TRBJ2-5, with D perhaps given as TRBD1 or TRBD2 (5 bases each). V lost 0 bases and J 1 base, leaving 12 bases between the germline ends. The germline V gene encodes CDR1 MNHEY and CDR2 SVGAGI. This CDR3 comprises 16 residues. The CDR3 DNA reads as TGTGCCAGCAGTTACTCGCGAGCCGGGACCCAAGAGACCCAGTACTTC. Its translation is CASSYSRAGTQETQYF.

The V gene is TRBV5-5, the J gene TRBJ1-2; 7 bases line up with TRBD1. V lost 4 bases, J lost 4 bases, and 10 bases stayed unmatched. CDR1 is SGHKS, CDR2 YYEKEE, per germline (reference sequence). The CDR3 spans 15 residues. CDR3 nucleotide sequence: TGTGCCAGCAGCAGCCGGACAGGAGGGGTCTATGGCTACACCTTC. It specifies CASSSRTGGVYGYTF.

The chain is built from TRBV10-3 and TRBJ2-2; 11 nucleotides line up with TRBD2. The length of the CDR3 is 17 residues. Germline V lookup: CDR1 ENHRY, CDR2 SYGVKD. With V trimmed by 10 bases and J by 1 base, 11 bases remained unmatched. In nucleotides, the CDR3 is TGTGCCACGTACGGATCAACTAGCGGGGGGAACACCGGGGAGCTGTTTTTT. This gives the protein CATYGSTSGGNTGELFF.

The gene calls are TRBV4-2 and TRBJ2-5; D could derive from TRBD1 or TRBD2 (5 bases each). The V and J ends lost 4 bases and 4 bases respectively, with 22 bases between them. CDR1 LGHNA and CDR2 YNFKEQ come from the germline V gene. The CDR3 is made up of 17 amino acids. The CDR3 spells CASSRTGTQPFLETQYF. The DNA for the CDR3 is TGTGCCAGCAGCCGCACCGGGACCCAACCCTTCTTAGAGACCCAGTACTTC.

The chain employs TRBV2 and TRBJ2-7; 7 nucleotides line up with TRBD2. Losses at the gene ends were 8 bases for V and 3 bases for J; bases not matched to a gene: 7. The CDR3 loop spans 13 amino acids. Germline CDR1 is SNHLY and CDR2 is FYNNEI. The CDR3 DNA reads as TGTGCCAGCGGGGGGGGACTAAACTACGAGCAGTACTTC. This sequence encodes CASGGGLNYEQYF.

Note on this clone: Other DNA sequences of this sample code for an identical CDR3. The J gene is TRBJ2-2, the V gene TRBV4-1, with a possible D match to TRBD1 (5 bases). Germline CDR1 reads MGHRA; CDR2 reads YSYEKL. This CDR3 has 14 amino acids. V lost 3 bases to trimming and J lost 2 bases, with 7 bases between them. The CDR3 region is CASSQGPNTGELFF. Here the CDR3 DNA reads TGCGCCAGCAGCCAGGGGCCAAACACCGGGGAGCTGTTTTTT.

This clone has a handful of counts. The V gene is TRBV27, the J gene TRBJ2-1; 8 bases align to TRBD1. CDR1 and CDR2 from the germline V gene are MNHEY and SMNVEV (reference sequence). V trimming: 9 bases; J trimming: 0 bases; junction bases outside the gene matches: 4. The CDR3 length is 14 residues. The CDR3 sequence: CASVTGGSYNEQFF. CDR3 DNA sequence: TGTGCCAGTGTCACAGGGGGCTCCTACAATGAGCAGTTCTTC.

CDR3 in DNA: TGTGCCAGCAGCCAGGGCCGTCTAGGGGGCTACACCTTC. Translation gives CASSQGRLGGYTF. The rearrangement links TRBV5-6 to TRBJ1-2, with TRBD1 as a possible D gene (5 bases). Germline V CDR1 and CDR2: SGHDT, YYEEEE. The V end lost 4 bases, the J end lost 8 bases, and 15 bases lay between the germline ends. This CDR3 has 13 residues.

This clone came up once. V is TRBV4-3 and J is TRBJ2-7; D is possibly TRBD2 (6 bases). The CDR3 covers 19 residues. The V end was cut by 0 bases, the J end by 0 bases, with 21 bases between. CDR1 is LGHNA and CDR2 is YSLEER in the germline V gene. The DNA for the CDR3 is TGCGCCAGCAGCCAAGATGACGGGAGACGGGCCCACCCCTCCTACGAGCAGTACTTC. Its translation is CASSQDDGRRAHPSYEQYF.

This CDR3 reads CASSERVRGTHTDTQYF. CDR3 DNA sequence: TGTGCCAGCAGTGAAAGGGTTCGGGGTACACACACAGATACGCAGTATTTT. The V gene is TRBV6-1, the J gene TRBJ2-3, with D possibly being TRBD2 (5 bases). CDR1 MNHNS and CDR2 SASEGT come from the germline V gene. The V and J ends lost 2 bases and 2 bases respectively, with 17 bases between them. The CDR3 extends over 17 amino acids.